This T cell receptor (beta chain) was retrieved from a study of T cells in Graves' hyperthyroidism and ophthalmopathy. Hyperthyroidism of Graves' type that showed no ophthalmopathy progression within 18 months was stable. Diagnosing involved the use of clinical symptoms, serum thyroxine and TRAb, thyroid ultrasound and orbital computed tomography. The CDR3 is 17 amino acids. Germline CDR1 is SGHNT and CDR2 is YENEEA. V dropped 5 bases and J dropped 0; count of bases not matched to a gene: 9. As regards this clonotype: The antigen remains undetermined.

Study-level results: A model built on 13 V-J features separated ophthalmopathy from stable hyperthyroidism. The model's output predicted ophthalmopathy at a median of around 6.9 months prior to onset.

TCR beta CDR3 regions were amplified from RNA transcripts. The HTBI primer set was used in a first-round RT-PCR of the TCR CDR3. TCRdb fed the multiplex PCR reads into MiXCR, producing one record per CDR3 protein. Counted here are about 740,000 distinct CDR3 sequences, less than 15% occurring once; the ten biggest clones make up about 10%. The TCR comes from a woman aged 18-30 years with Graves' hyperthyroidism. Material: blood. The chain links TRBV11-3 to TRBJ2-2; 7 nucleotides agree with TRBD2. CDR3: CASSPKAGSANTGELFF. In nucleotides, the CDR3 is TGTGCCAGCAGCCCCAAAGCGGGGTCGGCGAACACCGGGGAGCTGTTTTTT.